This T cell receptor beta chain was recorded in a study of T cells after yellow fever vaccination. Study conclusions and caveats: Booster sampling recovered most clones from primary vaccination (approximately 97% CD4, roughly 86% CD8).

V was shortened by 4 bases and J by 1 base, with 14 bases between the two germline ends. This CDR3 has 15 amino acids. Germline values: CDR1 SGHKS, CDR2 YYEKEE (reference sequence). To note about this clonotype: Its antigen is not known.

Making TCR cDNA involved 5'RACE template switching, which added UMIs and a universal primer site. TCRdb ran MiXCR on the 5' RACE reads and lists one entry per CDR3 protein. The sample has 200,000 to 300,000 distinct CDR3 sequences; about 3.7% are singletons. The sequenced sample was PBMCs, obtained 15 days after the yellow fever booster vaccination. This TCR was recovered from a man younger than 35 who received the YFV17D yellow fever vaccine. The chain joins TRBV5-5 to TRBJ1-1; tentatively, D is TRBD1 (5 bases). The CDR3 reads CASSKTGTQNTEAFF. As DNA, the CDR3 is TGTGCCAGCAGCAAAACCGGGACTCAGAACACTGAAGCTTTCTTT.